Listed below are T cell receptor beta chains from one sample, sequenced in a study of T-cell reconstitution after alpha-beta-depleted transplantation in children. One entry per CDR3 protein results from TCRdb running MiXCR on the PCR reads. This sample carries some 26,000 distinct CDR3 sequences, 15% to 20% of them seen once, and the ten largest clones take around 33%. Sequencing used PBMCs, mostly from graft donor cells, obtained 60 days after TCRalphabeta/CD19-depleted stem cell transplant. These receptors were collected from a male patient aged 2-15 years who had a stem cell transplant for acute lymphoblastic leukemia, so the T cells may come from the graft donor. The conserved cysteine and the conserved F or W are not part of the CDR3 here.

TRBJ2-1 TRBV5-1 ASSLGGGARNEQF
TRBJ1-1 TRBV29-1 SVWILQNTEAF
TRBJ1-5 TRBV5-6 ASSLASGALNQPQH
TRBJ1-2 TRBV6-5 ASSYVSGTVYGYT
TRBJ1-1 TRBV7-2 ASSLVVTEAF
TRBJ2-7 TRBV27 ASQTTSGSYEQY
TRBJ1-1 TRBV10-3 AISEPGRVNTEAF
TRBJ2-1 TRBV20-1 SAADRLHYNEQF
TRBJ2-1 TRBV6-5 ASSYGSNSYNEQF
TRBJ2-6 TRBV20-1 SATQFPAGSSGANVLT
TRBJ1-1 TRBV11-3 ASSLEGTGAFNTEAF
TRBJ2-7 TRBV6-5 ASSPSWEGRNEQY
TRBJ1-1 TRBV28 ASTLDQMNTEAF
TRBJ1-5 TRBV14 ASSQDRVGDDFGLHRQPQH
TRBJ2-3 TRBV5-1 ASSWVGYTDTQY
TRBJ1-3 TRBV18 ASSPQGDSGNTIY
TRBJ2-7 TRBV4-2 ASSRERGVSSYEQY
TRBJ2-1 TRBV6-5 ASSYSGQGAYNEQF
TRBJ2-2 TRBV6-1 ASSEVGYTGELF
TRBJ2-1 TRBV20-1 SALDGRSYNEQF
TRBJ2-1 TRBV2 ASSDVRTGYNEQF
TRBJ2-1 TRBV11-2 ASSLVPASGRMLNEQF
TRBJ1-1 TRBV29-1 SGMTGVNTEAF
TRBJ2-1 TRBV4-2 ASSLSRSAYNEQF
TRBJ2-5 TRBV9 ASSVEPGGTRETQY
TRBJ2-3 TRBV20-1 SARLPAGGKEDTQY
TRBJ2-7 TRBV28 ASSPSGVTAYEQY
TRBJ2-6 TRBV3-1 ASSQLTGASGANVLT
TRBJ2-5 TRBV10-3 AISDRTSEETQY
TRBJ1-4 TRBV19 ASSIAGTGGEKLF